This T cell receptor beta chain derives from a study of blood T cells in healthy people across ages. Study-level results: Diversity was higher, and naive CD4+ cells more numerous, in long-lived donors than in aged donors.

The sample holds a few counts of this clonotype. The antigen is unknown. The CDR3 is 13 amino acids. Trimming cost V 4 bases and J 9 bases, with 10 bases left between them. Primers used in a second PCR of roughly 7 to 12 cycles were a sample-barcoded 5' primer and a J-beta primer mix. TCRdb analysed the 5' RACE reads with MiXCR anew, one entry per CDR3 protein. Here the sample spans 650,000 to 700,000 distinct CDR3 sequences, more than 45% being singletons. The clonotype comes from an elderly woman in good health. This chain joins TRBV12-3 or TRBV12-4 and TRBJ1-6; D may be TRBD1 (6 bases). Sequencing was carried out using blood. The CDR3 is CASSSQGFSPLHF. The CDR3 DNA reads as TGTGCCAGCAGTTCGCAGGGGTTTTCACCCCTCCACTTT.